This record concerns one T cell receptor beta chain sequence. CDR1 LNHDA and CDR2 SQIVND come from the germline V gene (reference sequence). V shed 8 bases and J shed 0 bases, with 10 bases lying between them. The CDR3 has 13 amino acids. In the source study's methods: Researchers report that nucleated cell counts were estimated from reference gene primer amplification. Using immunoSEQ multiplex PCR, the repertoire was profiled, and TCRdb retains in-frame clones only, with some absent. Clone size and V and J calls were adopted from that table, with D and trimming inferred from the DNA. Seen here are about 380,000 clones, more than 75% observed once, and the top ten hold about 1.2%. This specimen comes from a study of blood T cell repertoires in COVID-19. About the research overall: Spain, Italy and the United States supplied samples that represented acute and convalescent COVID-19. Sources were T cells, B-cell-depleted T cells, or PBMCs; the material itself was cDNA or gDNA.

This sequence was found in a human donor with acute or convalescent COVID-19. The donor label of this sample is uncertain. Input material: peripheral blood. The rearrangement uses TRBV19 and TRBJ1-1; no definite D call. The CDR3 loop reads CASAVQLNTEAFF. CDR3 bases: TGTGCCAGTGCGGTCCAACTGAACACTGAAGCTTTCTTT.